A single sample gave rise to the 30 T cell receptor beta chains below, sequenced in a study of T cell repertoires in cytomegalovirus infection. TCRdb fed the reads into MiXCR, producing one record per CDR3 protein. The data contain some 130,000 distinct CDR3 sequences, roughly 25% of them seen just once; the ten biggest clones take up 30% to 35%. The antigens these receptors bind are not known. Sequencing was done on a sample of PBMCs, sequenced either directly or after in vitro stimulation (not recorded which). These receptors originate from a human donor in good health (CMV status not recorded). Some clones in this sample may be carry-over from other donors' samples.

CDR3 bases: TGTGCCATCAGTGATTTGGAGACCCAGTACTTC. This gives the protein CAISDLETQYF. This rearrangement joins TRBV10-3 to TRBJ2-5; D is uncertain. The V end lost 3 bases, the J end lost 5 bases, and 4 bases lay between the germline ends. CDR1 ENHRY and CDR2 SYGVKD come from the germline V gene. The CDR3 consists of 11 residues.

This clonotype was seen a handful of times. This chain links TRBV7-9 with TRBJ2-7, with D possibly TRBD1 on 5 matching bases. Per germline, CDR1 SEHNR and CDR2 FQNEAQ (reference sequence). The CDR3 runs 12 residues. Trimming cost V 0 bases and J 5 bases, with 5 bases left between them. As DNA, the CDR3 is TGTGCCAGCAGCTTAGCAGGGGACGAGCAGTACGTC. Its protein product is CASSLAGDEQYV.

The table lists this clonotype with a few counts. The rearrangement joins TRBV19 to TRBJ1-2; TRBD1 aligns across 12 bases. The V segment lost 4 bases and the J segment 7 bases; nucleotides outside the gene matches: 7. The V gene's germline CDR1 is LNHDA and CDR2 SQIVND (reference sequence). The CDR3 spans 15 residues. CDR3 sequence: CASSTYGTGGSGYTF. The DNA for the CDR3 is TGTGCCAGTAGTACCTATGGGACAGGGGGCAGTGGCTACACCTTC.

This chain uses TRBV7-8 with TRBJ2-7; 7 bases fit TRBD1. There are 14 residues in the CDR3. With 4 bases clipped from V and 2 bases from J, the junction kept 5 bases outside the gene matches. Germline-derived CDR1 and CDR2 are SGHVS and FQNEAQ. CDR3 sequence: CASSSDRVTYEQYV. The CDR3 bases are TGTGCCAGCAGCTCCGACAGGGTAACCTACGAGCAGTACGTC.

This chain joins TRBV6-5 and TRBJ1-2, with D maybe TRBD1 (5 bases). V was cut by 2 bases and J by 4 bases, with 14 bases left in between. The CDR3 is made up of 15 amino acids. Per germline, CDR1 MNHEY and CDR2 SVGAGI. The CDR3 nucleotides are TGTGCCAGCAGTTACCTAACGGGGGTAGTCTATGGCTACACCTTC. The encoded protein is CASSYLTGVVYGYTF.

The chain is built from TRBV29-1 and TRBJ2-1; TRBD2 agrees at 10 bases. This CDR3 contains 18 residues. Looked up from germline, CDR1 is SQVTM and CDR2 is ANQGSEA. V was clipped by 6 bases and J by 5 bases; unmatched bases: 19. CDR3 loop: CSVAQPTSGYTPHNEQFF. The CDR3 DNA reads as TGCAGCGTCGCTCAACCGACTAGCGGGTATACCCCCCACAATGAGCAGTTCTTC.

The table lists this clonotype with a few counts. The V call is TRBV5-1, the J call TRBJ1-5; 7 bases line up with TRBD1. The trim removed 5 bases at V and 0 bases at J, leaving 11 bases unmatched. Looked up from germline, CDR1 is SGHRS and CDR2 is YFSETQ. The CDR3 has 17 residues. CDR3 loop: CASRSGGRSHSNQPQHF. In nucleotides, the CDR3 is TGCGCCAGCAGGTCAGGGGGGCGATCTCATAGCAATCAGCCCCAGCATTTT.

Of note for this clonotype: A read error is possible here, since a much larger clone lies one base away. The CDR3 region is CASSLGPGNTIYF. In DNA, the CDR3 is TGTGCCAGCAGCTTAGGCCCTGGAAACACCATATATTTT. V is TRBV7-2 and J is TRBJ1-3; D is uncertain. V was trimmed by 1 base and J by 2 bases, leaving 3 bases between them. The CDR3 covers 13 residues. Germline-derived CDR1 and CDR2 are SGHTA and FQGNSA.

This clonotype was recorded a few times. This sequence joins TRBV7-2 and TRBJ2-1; tentative D call: TRBD2 (5 bases). This CDR3 has 16 residues. The germline gives CDR1 SGHTA, CDR2 FQGNSA. Trimming left V 1 base short and J 8 bases short, with 18 bases between. Written as DNA, the CDR3 is TGTGCCAGCAGCTTAGGAGCGGCAGTAAGAAACCATGAGCAGTTCTTC. Translation: CASSLGAAVRNHEQFF.

The chain joins TRBV12-3 or TRBV12-4 to TRBJ1-1; 8 positions agree with TRBD1. Germline trimming cut 5 bases from V and 3 bases from J; bases unmatched to any gene: 5. CDR3 length: 14 residues. The CDR3 sequence: CASSKTGVDTEAFF. For the CDR3, the DNA is TGTGCCAGCAGTAAGACAGGGGTAGACACTGAAGCTTTCTTT.

The rearrangement joins TRBV3-1 to TRBJ2-2; D unclear. This CDR3 is 14 amino acids long. Between the trimmed V and J ends, which lost 1 base and 6 bases, there was a span of 9 bases. The V gene's germline CDR1 is LGHDT and CDR2 YNNKEL (reference sequence). The CDR3 sequence: CASSQGLNAGELFF. CDR3 DNA sequence: TGTGCCAGCAGCCAAGGACTTAATGCCGGGGAGCTGTTTTTT.

In this sample, this clonotype turned up a few times. The chain recombines TRBV5-6 with TRBJ1-4; 9 bases fit TRBD1. V shed 4 bases, J shed 8 bases, and the junction held 12 bases outside the gene matches. This CDR3 spans 16 amino acids. Germline V gene lookup returns CDR1 SGHDT and CDR2 YYEEEE. CDR3 DNA: TGTGCCAGCAGCCCCCGGGACAGGGTGAAGACGGAAAAACTGTTTTTT. Translating it yields CASSPRDRVKTEKLFF.

This chain uses TRBV9 with TRBJ1-2; possible D gene TRBD1, 6 bases. Deletions cut 3 bases from V and 4 bases from J, with 13 bases between. The germline V gene encodes CDR1 SGDLS and CDR2 YYNGEE. The CDR3 length is 14 residues. For the CDR3, the DNA is TGTGCCAGCAGCGGGACAGCCCCTGTCTATGGCTACACCTTC. Amino acid sequence: CASSGTAPVYGYTF.

The V gene is TRBV6-1, the J gene TRBJ1-6; weak D call: TRBD1 (5 bases). In germline, CDR1 is MNHNS, CDR2 SASEGT. V was cut by 11 bases and J by 2 bases, with 16 bases left in between. CDR3 length equals 15 residues. CDR3 coding DNA: TGTGCCGCCGGGGACCCCCCGACCTATAATTCACCCCTCCACTTT. Its protein product is CAAGDPPTYNSPLHF.

Only one count was recorded for this clonotype. V is TRBV5-1 and J is TRBJ2-5, with D unresolved. In germline, CDR1 is SGHRS, CDR2 YFSETQ. The CDR3 consists of 15 residues. V was pared by 0 bases and J by 1 base, with 10 bases between. The CDR3 loop is CASSLARQSQETQYF. The CDR3 DNA reads as TGCGCCAGCAGCTTGGCCAGGCAGTCCCAAGAGACCCAGTACTTC.

This chain joins TRBV29-1 and TRBJ1-1; D unresolved. The CDR3 spans 13 residues. V was cut by 4 bases and J by 0 bases, with 9 bases left in between. Looked up from germline, CDR1 is SQVTM and CDR2 is ANQGSEA. The CDR3 coding sequence is TGCAGCGTTGGCGAACAGATGAACACTGAAGCTTTCTTT. As protein: CSVGEQMNTEAFF. Drawing the rest from reference TRBV29-1 and TRBJ1-1, the complete variable domain is SAVISQKPSRDICQRGTSLTIQCQVDSQVTMMFWYRQQPGQSLTLIATANQGSEATYESGFVIDKFPISRPNLTFSTLTVSNMSPEDSSIYLCSVGEQMNTEAFFGQGTRLTVV.

This sequence joins TRBV20-1 and TRBJ2-1; possibly TRBD2 for D (6 bases). Trimming cost V 4 bases and J 6 bases, with 16 bases left between them. The CDR3 sequence is 14 residues long. Per the germline V gene, CDR1 is DFQATT and CDR2 is SNEGSKA (reference sequence). This CDR3 is CSATRDSGVNEQFF. CDR3 DNA: TGCAGTGCTACCCGGGACTCGGGGGTCAATGAGCAGTTCTTC.

Here the CDR3 DNA reads TGTGCCAGCAGTTCCATAAGAGCGGAAACTAATGAAAAACTGTTTTTT. Encoded protein: CASSSIRAETNEKLFF. The J gene is TRBJ1-4, the V gene TRBV27; D unresolved. CDR1 and CDR2 (germline): MNHEY, SMNVEV (reference sequence). V was shortened by 4 bases and J by 1 base, with 13 bases between the two germline ends. The CDR3 length is 16 residues.

V usage is TRBV7-2 and J usage is TRBJ2-7; 10 positions agree with TRBD2. Germline CDR1 SGHTA, CDR2 FQGNSA. This CDR3 has 16 amino acids. Losses at the gene ends were 5 bases for V and 4 bases for J; bases not matched to a gene: 11. The CDR3 sequence: CASSIYLAGDGYEQYF. CDR3 coding DNA: TGTGCCAGCAGCATCTATCTAGCGGGAGACGGTTACGAGCAGTACTTC.

Only a few counts were recorded for this clonotype. The rearrangement joins TRBV10-3 to TRBJ2-5; D is perhaps TRBD2 (5 bases). In germline, CDR1 is ENHRY, CDR2 SYGVKD. This CDR3 region has 15 residues. V dropped 7 bases and J dropped 3 bases, with 18 bases sitting between them. CDR3 region: CAIMQGLPGKETQYF. The CDR3 DNA follows: TGTGCCATCATGCAAGGACTCCCCGGCAAAGAGACCCAGTACTTC.

In its sample, this clonotype was seen many times. The V and J genes are TRBV7-2 and TRBJ2-3; 10 bases map to TRBD2. The CDR3 contains 16 residues. The germline V gene has CDR1 SGHTA and CDR2 FQGNSA. J gave up 0 bases and V 2 bases, and 2 bases lay outside the gene matches. The CDR3 loop is CASSLRTSGSTDTQYF. The CDR3 coding sequence is TGTGCCAGCAGCTTACGGACTAGCGGAAGCACAGATACGCAGTATTTT. Based on the CDR3 plus reference TRBV7-2 and TRBJ2-3, the full variable domain is GAGVSQSPSNKVTEKGKDVELRCDPISGHTALYWYRQSLGQGLEFLIYFQGNSAPDKSGLPSDRFSAERTGGSVSTLTIQRTQQEDSAVYLCASSLRTSGSTDTQYFGPGTRLTVL.

This clonotype was observed once. The chain joins TRBV18 to TRBJ2-1, with no clear D. This CDR3 has 14 amino acids. Trimming cost V 3 bases and J 0 bases, with 6 bases left between them. Germline CDR1 KGHSH, CDR2 LQKENI. Written as DNA, the CDR3 is TGTGCCAGCTCACCGTACAACTCCTACAATGAGCAGTTCTTC. Its protein product is CASSPYNSYNEQFF.

This clonotype was seen a few times. V is TRBV20-1 and J is TRBJ2-6, with D perhaps assigned TRBD1 or TRBD2 (5 bases each). With 3 bases removed from V and 0 bases from J, the gap between germline ends came to 9 bases. The CDR3 sequence is 15 residues long. Per the germline V gene, CDR1 is DFQATT and CDR2 is SNEGSKA (reference sequence). The CDR3 region is CSASTGTSGANVLTF. The CDR3 region has the DNA TGCAGTGCTAGCACGGGGACCTCTGGGGCCAACGTCCTGACTTTC.

V gene TRBV5-4 combines with J gene TRBJ2-1; a possible D gene is TRBD1 (5 bases). V gave up 6 bases and J gave up 1 base, with 17 bases separating them. Germline CDR1 is SGHNT and CDR2 is YYREEE (reference sequence). The CDR3 spans 16 residues. CDR3 DNA sequence: TGTGCCAGCAACTTAACAGGCGCTGGTTCCTACAATGAGCAGTTCTTC. Its translation: CASNLTGAGSYNEQFF.

This clonotype was counted between two and nine times. The chain links TRBV5-1 to TRBJ1-2; D unresolved. The CDR3 length is 12 residues. From germline, CDR1 is SGHRS and CDR2 YFSETQ. Trimming cost V 0 bases and J 5 bases, with 5 bases left between them. The CDR3 protein is CASSLGTYGYTF. The CDR3, as DNA: TGCGCCAGCAGCTTGGGGACGTATGGCTACACCTTC. The full variable domain, completed using reference TRBV5-1 and TRBJ1-2, is KAGVTQTPRYLIKTRGQQVTLSCSPISGHRSVSWYQQTPGQGLQFLFEYFSETQRNKGNFPGRFSGRQFSNSRSEMNVSTLELGDSALYLCASSLGTYGYTFGSGTRLTVV.

This clonotype showed up just once. The rearrangement joins TRBV7-8 to TRBJ1-3; D call uncertain. Germline assignment: CDR1 SGHVS and CDR2 FQNEAQ. Trimming took 1 base from V and 12 from J, leaving 16 bases between them. The CDR3 covers 14 residues. CDR3 sequence (DNA): TGTGCCAGCAGCTTAGTTAGAGAGGCGTACATCATATATTTT. This gives the protein CASSLVREAYIIYF.

The chain is built from TRBV2 and TRBJ2-3; TRBD1 agrees at 9 bases. Germline CDR1 is SNHLY and CDR2 is FYNNEI. Unmatched junction bases numbered 11, after V lost 7 bases and J lost 6 bases. This CDR3 spans 15 amino acids. The CDR3 coding sequence is TGTGCCAGCAAAATATTCCGGGACAGGGCCGATACGCAGTATTTT. Amino acids: CASKIFRDRADTQYF.

The J gene is TRBJ2-1, the V gene TRBV10-3, with TRBD1 matching over 8 bases. V dropped 6 bases and J dropped 6; count of bases not matched to a gene: 10. The CDR3 covers 15 residues. Germline lookup yields CDR1 ENHRY and CDR2 SYGVKD. As DNA, the CDR3 is TGTGCCATCAGCCCAAACATCGGACAGGGCAATGAGCAGTTCTTC. Translation: CAISPNIGQGNEQFF.

This clonotype was seen only a few times. The V gene is TRBV7-9, the J gene TRBJ2-2, with 11 positions matching TRBD2. The CDR3 is made up of 18 amino acids. V trimming: 4 bases; J trimming: 3 bases; junction bases outside the gene matches: 10. Germline V lookup: CDR1 SEHNR, CDR2 FQNEAQ (reference sequence). The CDR3 is CASSSTSGTNTDTGELFF. DNA of the CDR3: TGTGCCAGCAGCTCGACTAGCGGGACGAACACGGACACCGGGGAGCTGTTTTTT.

This clonotype occurred many times. The chain is built from TRBV7-2 and TRBJ2-5; 7 positions agree with TRBD1. The J segment lost 5 bases and the V segment lost 0 bases, leaving 3 bases of the junction unmatched. Germline-derived CDR1 and CDR2 are SGHTA and FQGNSA. The length of the CDR3 is 14 residues. The CDR3 region has the DNA TGTGCCAGCAGCTTAGCTGTGGGACAGGAGACCCAGTACTTC. This gives the protein CASSLAVGQETQYF.